These T cell receptor beta chains were read from a single sample in a study of early T cells in non-severe SARS-CoV-2 infection. Each CDR3 protein gets one entry after TCRdb re-called the 5' RACE reads with MiXCR. Among tens of thousands of distinct CDR3 sequences, under 15% were seen once, and the ten largest hold around 5.4%. Sequencing was performed on whole blood. The receptors were gathered from an adult who was a healthcare worker with PCR-confirmed SARS-CoV-2 infection or an uninfected control (not recorded which). CDR3s include the opening cysteine and the closing phenylalanine or tryptophan.

v_gene,j_gene,CDR3aa
TRBV12-3/TRBV12-4,TRBJ2-3,CASSSRDITDTQYF
TRBV7-9,TRBJ2-2,CASSLTDRISTGELFF
TRBV30,TRBJ1-2,CACLGQGDGYTF
TRBV2,TRBJ2-1,CASRREGNEQFF
TRBV12-2,TRBJ1-2,CASRLDRRDRARSGYTF
TRBV12-3/TRBV12-4,TRBJ1-2,CASSPGTGKDGYTF
TRBV24-1,TRBJ2-5,CATSDTARGTQYF
TRBV5-1,TRBJ2-1,CATRNEQFF
TRBV5-6,TRBJ2-3,CASRNRAPRDTQYF
TRBV7-2,TRBJ1-1,CASSLFNRAAFF
TRBV3-1,TRBJ2-7,CANRPGTSGGHYEQYF
TRBV20-1,TRBJ2-1,CSASVAETYSYNEQFF
TRBV7-6,TRBJ2-7,CASSLWSWDSSYEQYF
TRBV15,TRBJ2-1,CATGSDGNNEQFF
TRBV5-1,TRBJ2-7,CASSLLGASYEQYF
TRBV29-1,TRBJ1-1,CSVRVNTEAFF
TRBV30,TRBJ2-3,CAGPGLGYF
TRBV6-5,TRBJ2-3,CASRSQGYTDTQYF
TRBV29-1,TRBJ2-2,CSVVENGELFF
TRBV7-6,TRBJ2-2,CASSSRRGANTGELFF
TRBV13,TRBJ2-1,CASSLGFAGEGSYNEQFF
TRBV28,TRBJ1-4,CASSPRTGLLFF
TRBV12-3/TRBV12-4,TRBJ2-7,CASSERREQYF
TRBV7-2,TRBJ2-7,CASSFMTSGSHEQYF
TRBV7-3,TRBJ1-1,CASSLTLSTEAFF
TRBV6-2/TRBV6-3,TRBJ2-3,CASSFGLAGYEDTQYF
TRBV6-2/TRBV6-3,TRBJ2-7,CASSGYGHPYEQYF
TRBV20-1,TRBJ2-7,CSARIQGRVSYEQYF
TRBV20-1,TRBJ2-1,CSARASGRGNEQFF
TRBV28,TRBJ1-1,CASSRDRVAFF
TRBV9,TRBJ1-1,CASSVDGIGHTEAFF
TRBV20-1,TRBJ1-1,CSAQRGGGTEAFF